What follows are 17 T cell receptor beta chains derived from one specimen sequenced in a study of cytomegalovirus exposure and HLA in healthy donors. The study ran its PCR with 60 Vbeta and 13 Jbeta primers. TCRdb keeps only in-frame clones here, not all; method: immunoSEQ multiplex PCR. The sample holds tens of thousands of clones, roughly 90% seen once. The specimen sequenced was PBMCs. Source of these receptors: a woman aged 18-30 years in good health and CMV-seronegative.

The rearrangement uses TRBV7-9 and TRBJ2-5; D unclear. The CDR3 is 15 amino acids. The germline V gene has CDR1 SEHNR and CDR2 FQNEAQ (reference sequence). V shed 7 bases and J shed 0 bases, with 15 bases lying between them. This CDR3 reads CASNSALRYQETQYF. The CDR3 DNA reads TGTGCCAGCAACTCCGCCCTGCGGTACCAAGAGACCCAGTACTTC. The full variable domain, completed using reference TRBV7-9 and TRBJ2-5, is DTGVSQNPRHKITKRGQNVTFRCDPISEHNRLYWYRQTLGQGPEFLTYFQNEAQLEKSRLLSDRFSAERPKGSFSTLEIQRTEQGDSAMYLCASNSALRYQETQYFGPGTRLLVL.

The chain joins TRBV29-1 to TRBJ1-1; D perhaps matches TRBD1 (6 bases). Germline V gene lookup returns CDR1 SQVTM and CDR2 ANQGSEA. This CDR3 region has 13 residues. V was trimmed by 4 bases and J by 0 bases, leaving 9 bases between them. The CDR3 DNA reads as TGCAGCGTTGGGACAGTTATGAACACTGAAGCTTTCTTT. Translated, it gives CSVGTVMNTEAFF.

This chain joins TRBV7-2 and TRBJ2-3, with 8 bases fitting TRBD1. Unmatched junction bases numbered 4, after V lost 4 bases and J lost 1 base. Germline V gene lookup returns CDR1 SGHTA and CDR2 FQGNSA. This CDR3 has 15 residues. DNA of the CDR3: TGTGCCAGCAGCTACGGCAGGGGGCGCACAGATACGCAGTATTTT. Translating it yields CASSYGRGRTDTQYF.

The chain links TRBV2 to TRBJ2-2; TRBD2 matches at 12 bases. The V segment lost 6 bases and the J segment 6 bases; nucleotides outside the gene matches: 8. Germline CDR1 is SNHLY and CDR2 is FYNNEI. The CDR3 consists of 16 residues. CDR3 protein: CASSPRTSGKAGELFF. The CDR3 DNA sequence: TGTGCCAGCAGCCCAAGGACTAGCGGGAAGGCCGGGGAGCTGTTTTTT. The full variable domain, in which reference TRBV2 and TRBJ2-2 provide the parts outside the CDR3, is EPEVTQTPSHQVTQMGQEVILRCVPISNHLYFYWYRQILGQKVEFLVSFYNNEISEKSEIFDDQFSVERPDGSNFTLKIRSTKLEDSAMYFCASSPRTSGKAGELFFGEGSRLTVL.

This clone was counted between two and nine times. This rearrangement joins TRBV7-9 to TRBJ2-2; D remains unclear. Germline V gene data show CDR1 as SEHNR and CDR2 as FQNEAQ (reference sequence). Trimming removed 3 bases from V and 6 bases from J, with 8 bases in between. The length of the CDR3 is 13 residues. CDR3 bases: TGTGCCAGCAGCTTTTCAGTTTCCGGGGAGCTGTTTTTT. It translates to CASSFSVSGELFF. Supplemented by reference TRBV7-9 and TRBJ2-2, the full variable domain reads DTGVSQNPRHKITKRGQNVTFRCDPISEHNRLYWYRQTLGQGPEFLTYFQNEAQLEKSRLLSDRFSAERPKGSFSTLEIQRTEQGDSAMYLCASSFSVSGELFFGEGSRLTVL.

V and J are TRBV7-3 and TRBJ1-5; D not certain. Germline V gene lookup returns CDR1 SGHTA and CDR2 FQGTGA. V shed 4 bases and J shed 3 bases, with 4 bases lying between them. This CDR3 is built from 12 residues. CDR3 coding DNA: TGTGCCAGCAGCTCGTACAATCAGCCCCAGCATTTT. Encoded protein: CASSSYNQPQHF.

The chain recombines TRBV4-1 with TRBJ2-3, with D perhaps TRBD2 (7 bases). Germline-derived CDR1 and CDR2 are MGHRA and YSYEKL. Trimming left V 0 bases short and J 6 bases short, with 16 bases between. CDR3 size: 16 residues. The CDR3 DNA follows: TGCGCCAGCAGCCAAGAGGGGGGCGGGGGAGTGGATACGCAGTATTTT. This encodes CASSQEGGGGVDTQYF.

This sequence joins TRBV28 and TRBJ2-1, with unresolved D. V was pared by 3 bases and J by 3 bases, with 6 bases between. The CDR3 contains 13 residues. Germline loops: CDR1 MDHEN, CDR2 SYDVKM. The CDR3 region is CASSFQDYNEQFF. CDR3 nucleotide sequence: TGTGCCAGCAGTTTCCAGGACTACAATGAGCAGTTCTTC. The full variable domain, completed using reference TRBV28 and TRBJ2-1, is DVKVTQSSRYLVKRTGEKVFLECVQDMDHENMFWYRQDPGLGLRLIYFSYDVKMKEKGDIPEGYSVSREKKERFSLILESASTNQTSMYLCASSFQDYNEQFFGPGTRLTVL.

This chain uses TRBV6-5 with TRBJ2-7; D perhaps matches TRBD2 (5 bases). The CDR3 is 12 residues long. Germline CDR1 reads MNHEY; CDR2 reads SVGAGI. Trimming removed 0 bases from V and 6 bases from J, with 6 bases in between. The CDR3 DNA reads TGTGCCAGCAGTTACTCTGGACTCGAGCAGTACTTC. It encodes CASSYSGLEQYF.

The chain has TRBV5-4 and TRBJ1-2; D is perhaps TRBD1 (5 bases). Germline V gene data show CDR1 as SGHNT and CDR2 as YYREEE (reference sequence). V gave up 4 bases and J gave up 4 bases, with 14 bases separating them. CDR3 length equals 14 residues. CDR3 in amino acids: CASSGPQEIYGYTF. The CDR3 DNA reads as TGTGCCAGCAGCGGGCCACAGGAAATCTATGGCTACACCTTC.

The CDR3 region has the DNA TGTGCCAGCAGCCAACAGCGGGGGGCGCACAATGAGCAGTTCTTC. Translated, it gives CASSQQRGAHNEQFF. The chain employs TRBV7-3 and TRBJ2-1; 9 bases align to TRBD2. Germline lookup yields CDR1 SGHTA and CDR2 FQGTGA. The CDR3 is 15 residues long. Trimming removed 5 bases from V and 5 bases from J; junction bases left unmatched: 7.

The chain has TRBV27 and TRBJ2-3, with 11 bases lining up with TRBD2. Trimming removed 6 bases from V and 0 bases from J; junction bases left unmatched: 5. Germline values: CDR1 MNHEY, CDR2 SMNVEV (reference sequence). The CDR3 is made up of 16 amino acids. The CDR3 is CASRRLAGTSTDTQYF. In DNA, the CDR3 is TGTGCCAGCAGGAGACTAGCGGGGACTAGCACAGATACGCAGTATTTT.

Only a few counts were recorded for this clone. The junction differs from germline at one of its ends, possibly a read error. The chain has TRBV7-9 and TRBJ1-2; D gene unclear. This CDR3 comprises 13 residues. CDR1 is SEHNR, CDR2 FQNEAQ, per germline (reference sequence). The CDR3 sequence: CSSSSRQDYGYTF. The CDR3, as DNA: TGTTCCAGCAGCTCCCGACAAGACTATGGCTACACCTTC.

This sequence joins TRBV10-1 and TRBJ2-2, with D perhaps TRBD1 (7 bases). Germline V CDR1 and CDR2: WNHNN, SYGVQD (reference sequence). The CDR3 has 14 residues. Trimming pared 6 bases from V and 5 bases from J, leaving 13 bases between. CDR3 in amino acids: CASSPGGSTGELFF. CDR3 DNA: TGCGCCAGCAGCCCAGGGGGGAGTACCGGGGAGCTGTTTTTT.

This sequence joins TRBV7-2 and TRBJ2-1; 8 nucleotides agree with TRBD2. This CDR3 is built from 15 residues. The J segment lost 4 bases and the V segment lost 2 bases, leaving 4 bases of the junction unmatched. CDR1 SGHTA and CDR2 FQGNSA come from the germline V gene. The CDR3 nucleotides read TGTGCCAGCAGCTTAACACTAGCGGCGTACAATGAGCAGTTCTTC. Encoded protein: CASSLTLAAYNEQFF.

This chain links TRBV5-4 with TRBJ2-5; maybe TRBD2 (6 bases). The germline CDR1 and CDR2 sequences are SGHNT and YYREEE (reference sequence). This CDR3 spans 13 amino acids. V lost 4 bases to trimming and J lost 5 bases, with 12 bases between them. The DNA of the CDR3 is TGTGCCAGCAGCATACTAGCAGGGGAGACCCAGTACTTC. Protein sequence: CASSILAGETQYF.

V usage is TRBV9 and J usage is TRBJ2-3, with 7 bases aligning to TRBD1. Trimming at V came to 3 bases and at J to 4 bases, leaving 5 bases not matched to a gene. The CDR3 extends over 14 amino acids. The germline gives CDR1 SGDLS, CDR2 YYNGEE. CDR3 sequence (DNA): TGTGCCAGCAGCGCCCGACAGGGTTCAGATACGCAGTATTTT. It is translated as CASSARQGSDTQYF.